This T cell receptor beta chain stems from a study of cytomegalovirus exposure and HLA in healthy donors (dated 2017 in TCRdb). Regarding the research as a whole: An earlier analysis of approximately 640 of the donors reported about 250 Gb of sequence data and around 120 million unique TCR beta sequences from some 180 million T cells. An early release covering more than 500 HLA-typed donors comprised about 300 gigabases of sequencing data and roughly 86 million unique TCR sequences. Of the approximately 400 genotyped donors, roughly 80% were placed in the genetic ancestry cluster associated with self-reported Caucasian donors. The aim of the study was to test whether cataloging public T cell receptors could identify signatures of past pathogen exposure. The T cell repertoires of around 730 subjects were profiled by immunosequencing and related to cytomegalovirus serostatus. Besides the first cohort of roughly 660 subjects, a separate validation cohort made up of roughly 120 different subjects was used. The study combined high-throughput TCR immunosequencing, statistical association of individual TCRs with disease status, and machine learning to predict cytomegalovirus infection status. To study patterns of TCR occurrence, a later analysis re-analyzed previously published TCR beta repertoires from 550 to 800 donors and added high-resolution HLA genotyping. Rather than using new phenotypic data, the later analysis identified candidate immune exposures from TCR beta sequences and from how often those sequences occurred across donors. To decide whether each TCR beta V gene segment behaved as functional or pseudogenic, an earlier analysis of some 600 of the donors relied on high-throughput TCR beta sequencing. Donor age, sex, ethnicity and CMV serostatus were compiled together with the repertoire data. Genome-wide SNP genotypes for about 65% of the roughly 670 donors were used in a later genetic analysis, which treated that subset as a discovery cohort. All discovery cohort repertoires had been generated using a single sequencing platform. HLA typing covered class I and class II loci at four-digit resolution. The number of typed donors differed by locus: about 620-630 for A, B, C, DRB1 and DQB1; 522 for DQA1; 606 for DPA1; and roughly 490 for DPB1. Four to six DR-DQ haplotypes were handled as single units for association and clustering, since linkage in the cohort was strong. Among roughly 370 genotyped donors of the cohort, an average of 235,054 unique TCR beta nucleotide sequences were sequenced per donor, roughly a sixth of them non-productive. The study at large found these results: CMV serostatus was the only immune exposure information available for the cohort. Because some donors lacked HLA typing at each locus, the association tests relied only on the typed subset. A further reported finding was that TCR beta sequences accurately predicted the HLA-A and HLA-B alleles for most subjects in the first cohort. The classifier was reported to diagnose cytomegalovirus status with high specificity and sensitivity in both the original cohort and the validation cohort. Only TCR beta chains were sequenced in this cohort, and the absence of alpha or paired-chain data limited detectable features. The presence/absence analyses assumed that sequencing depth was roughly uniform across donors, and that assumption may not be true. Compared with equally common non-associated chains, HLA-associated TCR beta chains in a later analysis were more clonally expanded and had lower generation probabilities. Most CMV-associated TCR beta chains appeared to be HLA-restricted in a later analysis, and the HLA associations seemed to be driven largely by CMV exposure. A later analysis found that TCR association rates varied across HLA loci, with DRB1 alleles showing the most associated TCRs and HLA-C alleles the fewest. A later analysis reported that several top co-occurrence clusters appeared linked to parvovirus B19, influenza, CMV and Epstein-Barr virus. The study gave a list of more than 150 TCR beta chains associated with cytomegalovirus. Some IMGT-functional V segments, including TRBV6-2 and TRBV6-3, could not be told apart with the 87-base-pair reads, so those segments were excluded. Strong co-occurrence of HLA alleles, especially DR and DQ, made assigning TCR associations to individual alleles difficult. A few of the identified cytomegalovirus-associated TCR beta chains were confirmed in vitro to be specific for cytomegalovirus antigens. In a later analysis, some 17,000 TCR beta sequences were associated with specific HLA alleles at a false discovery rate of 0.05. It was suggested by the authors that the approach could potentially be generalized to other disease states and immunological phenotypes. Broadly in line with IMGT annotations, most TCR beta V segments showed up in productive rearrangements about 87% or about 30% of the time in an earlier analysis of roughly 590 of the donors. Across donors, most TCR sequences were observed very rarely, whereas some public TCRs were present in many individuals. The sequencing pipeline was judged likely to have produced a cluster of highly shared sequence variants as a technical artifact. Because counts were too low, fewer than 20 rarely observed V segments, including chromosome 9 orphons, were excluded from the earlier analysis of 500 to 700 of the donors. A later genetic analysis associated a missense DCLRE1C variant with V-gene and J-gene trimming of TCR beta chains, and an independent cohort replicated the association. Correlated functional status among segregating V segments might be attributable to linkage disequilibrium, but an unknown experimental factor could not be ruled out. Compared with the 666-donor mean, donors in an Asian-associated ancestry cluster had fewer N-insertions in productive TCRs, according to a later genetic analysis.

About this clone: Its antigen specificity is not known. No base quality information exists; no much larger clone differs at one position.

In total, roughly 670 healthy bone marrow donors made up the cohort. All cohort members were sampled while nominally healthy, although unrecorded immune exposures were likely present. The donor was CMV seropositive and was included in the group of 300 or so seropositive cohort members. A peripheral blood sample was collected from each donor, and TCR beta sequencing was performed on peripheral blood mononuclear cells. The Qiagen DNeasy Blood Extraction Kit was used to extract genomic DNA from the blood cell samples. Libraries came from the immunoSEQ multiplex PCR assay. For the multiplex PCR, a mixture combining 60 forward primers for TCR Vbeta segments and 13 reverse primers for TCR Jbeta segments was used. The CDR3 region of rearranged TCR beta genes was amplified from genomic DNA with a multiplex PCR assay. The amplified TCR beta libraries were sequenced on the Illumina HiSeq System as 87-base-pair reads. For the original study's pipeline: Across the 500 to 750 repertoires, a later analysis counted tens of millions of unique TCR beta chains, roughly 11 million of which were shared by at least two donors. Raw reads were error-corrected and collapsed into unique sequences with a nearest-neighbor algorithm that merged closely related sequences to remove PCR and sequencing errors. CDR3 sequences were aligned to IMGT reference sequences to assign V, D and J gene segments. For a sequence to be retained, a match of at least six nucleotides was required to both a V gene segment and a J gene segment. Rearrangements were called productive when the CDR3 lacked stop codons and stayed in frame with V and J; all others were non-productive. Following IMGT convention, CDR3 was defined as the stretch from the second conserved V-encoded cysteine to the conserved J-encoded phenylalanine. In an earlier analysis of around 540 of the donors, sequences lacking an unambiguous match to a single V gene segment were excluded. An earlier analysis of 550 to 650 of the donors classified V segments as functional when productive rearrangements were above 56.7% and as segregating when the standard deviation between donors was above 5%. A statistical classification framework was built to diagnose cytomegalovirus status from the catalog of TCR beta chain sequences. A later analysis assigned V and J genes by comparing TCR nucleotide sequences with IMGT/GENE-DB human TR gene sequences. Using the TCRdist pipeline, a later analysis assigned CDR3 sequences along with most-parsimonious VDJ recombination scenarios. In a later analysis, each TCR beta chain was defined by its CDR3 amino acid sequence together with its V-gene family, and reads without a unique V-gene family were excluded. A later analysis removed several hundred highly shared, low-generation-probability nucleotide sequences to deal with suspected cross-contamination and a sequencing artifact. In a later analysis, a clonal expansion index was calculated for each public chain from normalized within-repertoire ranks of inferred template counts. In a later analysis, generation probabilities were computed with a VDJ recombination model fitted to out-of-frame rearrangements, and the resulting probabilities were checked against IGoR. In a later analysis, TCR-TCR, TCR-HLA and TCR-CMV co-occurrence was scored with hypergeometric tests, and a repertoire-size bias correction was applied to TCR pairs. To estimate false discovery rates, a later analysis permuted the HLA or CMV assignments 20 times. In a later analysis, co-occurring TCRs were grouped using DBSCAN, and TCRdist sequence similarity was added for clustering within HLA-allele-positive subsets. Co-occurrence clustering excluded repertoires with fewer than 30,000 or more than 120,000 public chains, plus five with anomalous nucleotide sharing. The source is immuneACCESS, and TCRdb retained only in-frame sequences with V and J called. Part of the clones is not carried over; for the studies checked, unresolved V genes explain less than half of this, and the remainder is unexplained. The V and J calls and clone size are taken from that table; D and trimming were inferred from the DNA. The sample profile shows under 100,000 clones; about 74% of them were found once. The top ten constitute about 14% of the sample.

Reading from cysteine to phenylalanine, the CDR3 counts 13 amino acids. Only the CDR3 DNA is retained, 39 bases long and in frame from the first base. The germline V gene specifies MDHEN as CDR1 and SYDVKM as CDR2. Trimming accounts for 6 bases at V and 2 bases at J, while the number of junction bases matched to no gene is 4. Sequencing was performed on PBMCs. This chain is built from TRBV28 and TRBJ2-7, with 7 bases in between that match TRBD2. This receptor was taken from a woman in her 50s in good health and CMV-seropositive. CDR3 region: CASSISGAYEQYF. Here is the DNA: TGTGCCAGCAGCATCAGCGGGGCCTACGAGCAGTACTTC.